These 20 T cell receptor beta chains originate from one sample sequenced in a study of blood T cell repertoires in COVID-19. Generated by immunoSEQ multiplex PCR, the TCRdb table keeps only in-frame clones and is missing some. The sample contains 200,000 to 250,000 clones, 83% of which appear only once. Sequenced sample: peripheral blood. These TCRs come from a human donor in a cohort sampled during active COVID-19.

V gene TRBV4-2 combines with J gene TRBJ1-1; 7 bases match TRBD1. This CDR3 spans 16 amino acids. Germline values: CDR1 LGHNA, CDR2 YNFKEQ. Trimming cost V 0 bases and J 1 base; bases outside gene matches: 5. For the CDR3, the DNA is TGTGCCAGCAGCCAAGACCTTACAGGGGCGAACACTGAAGCTTTCTTT. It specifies CASSQDLTGANTEAFF.

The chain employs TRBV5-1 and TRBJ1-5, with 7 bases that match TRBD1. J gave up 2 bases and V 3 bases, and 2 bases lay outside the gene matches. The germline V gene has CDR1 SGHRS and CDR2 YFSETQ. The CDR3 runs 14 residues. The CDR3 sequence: CASSSGTGNQPQHF. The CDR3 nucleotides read TGCGCCAGCAGCTCCGGGACAGGCAATCAGCCCCAGCATTTT.

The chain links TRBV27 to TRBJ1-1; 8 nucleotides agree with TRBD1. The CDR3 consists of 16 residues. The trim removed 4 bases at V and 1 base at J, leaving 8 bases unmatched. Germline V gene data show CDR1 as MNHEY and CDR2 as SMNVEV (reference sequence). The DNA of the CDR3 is TGTGCCAGCAGTTCTTGGACAGGGAGGGGGAACACTGAAGCTTTCTTT. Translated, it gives CASSSWTGRGNTEAFF.

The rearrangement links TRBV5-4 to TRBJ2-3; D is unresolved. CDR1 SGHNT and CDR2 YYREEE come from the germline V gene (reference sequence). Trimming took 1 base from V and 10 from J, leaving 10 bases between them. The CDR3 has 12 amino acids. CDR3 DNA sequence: TGTGCCAGCAGCTTGCCCAAAGAGTCGCAGTATTTT. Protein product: CASSLPKESQYF.

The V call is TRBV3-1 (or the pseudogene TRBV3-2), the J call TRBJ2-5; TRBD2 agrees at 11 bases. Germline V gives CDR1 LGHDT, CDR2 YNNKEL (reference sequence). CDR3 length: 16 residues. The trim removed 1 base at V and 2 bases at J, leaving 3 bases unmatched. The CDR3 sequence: CASSQGPSGGQETQYF. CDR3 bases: TGTGCCAGCAGCCAAGGGCCTAGCGGGGGGCAAGAGACCCAGTACTTC.

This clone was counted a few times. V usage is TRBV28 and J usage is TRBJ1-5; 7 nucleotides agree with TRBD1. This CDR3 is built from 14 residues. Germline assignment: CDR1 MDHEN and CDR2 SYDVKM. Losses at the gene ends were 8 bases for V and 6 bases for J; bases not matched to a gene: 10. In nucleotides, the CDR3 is TGTGCCAGCGGAACCTCAGGGGGATCTCAGCCCCAGCATTTT. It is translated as CASGTSGGSQPQHF.

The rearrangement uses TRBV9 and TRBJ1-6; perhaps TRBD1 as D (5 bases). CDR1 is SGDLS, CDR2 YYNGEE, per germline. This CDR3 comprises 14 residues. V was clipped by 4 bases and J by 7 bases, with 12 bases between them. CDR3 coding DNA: TGTGCCAGCAGCTCGGGACTGTCCAATTCACCCCTCCACTTT. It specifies CASSSGLSNSPLHF.

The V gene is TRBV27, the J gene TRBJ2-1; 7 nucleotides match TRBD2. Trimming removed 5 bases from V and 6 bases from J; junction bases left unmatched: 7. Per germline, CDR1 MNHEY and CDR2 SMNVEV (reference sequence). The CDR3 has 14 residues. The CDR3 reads CASSPFGEGNEQFF. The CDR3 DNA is TGTGCCAGCAGTCCCTTTGGGGAGGGCAATGAGCAGTTCTTC.

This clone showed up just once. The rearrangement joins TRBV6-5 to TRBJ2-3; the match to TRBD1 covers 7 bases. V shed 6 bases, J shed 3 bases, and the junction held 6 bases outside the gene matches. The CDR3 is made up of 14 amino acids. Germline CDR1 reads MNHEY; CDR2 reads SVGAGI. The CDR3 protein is CASSGTGVTDTQYF. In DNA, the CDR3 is TGTGCCAGCAGCGGAACAGGGGTGACAGATACGCAGTATTTT.

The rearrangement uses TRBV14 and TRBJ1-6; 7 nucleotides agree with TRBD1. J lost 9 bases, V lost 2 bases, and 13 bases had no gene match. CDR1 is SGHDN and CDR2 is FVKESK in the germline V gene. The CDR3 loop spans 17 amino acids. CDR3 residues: CASSQRTGTYIVSPLHF. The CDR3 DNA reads TGTGCCAGCAGCCAACGGACAGGCACGTACATAGTTTCACCCCTCCACTTT.

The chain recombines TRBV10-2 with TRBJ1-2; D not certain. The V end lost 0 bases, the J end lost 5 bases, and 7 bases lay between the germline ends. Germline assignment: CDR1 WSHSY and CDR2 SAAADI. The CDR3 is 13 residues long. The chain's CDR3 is CASSESVQYGYTF. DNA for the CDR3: TGCGCCAGCAGTGAGTCGGTCCAGTATGGCTACACCTTC.

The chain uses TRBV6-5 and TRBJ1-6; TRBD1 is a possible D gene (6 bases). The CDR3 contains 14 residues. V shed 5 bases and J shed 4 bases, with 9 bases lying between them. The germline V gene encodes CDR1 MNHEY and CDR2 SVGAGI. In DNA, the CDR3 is TGTGCCAGCAGTCCGGACAGATATAATTCACCCCTCCACTTT. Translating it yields CASSPDRYNSPLHF.

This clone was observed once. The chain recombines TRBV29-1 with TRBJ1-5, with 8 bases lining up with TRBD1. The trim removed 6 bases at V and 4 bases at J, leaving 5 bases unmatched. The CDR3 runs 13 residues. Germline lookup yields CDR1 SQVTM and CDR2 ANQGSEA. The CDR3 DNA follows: TGCAGCGTCGGACAGGGAACAAATCAGCCCCAGCATTTT. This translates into CSVGQGTNQPQHF.

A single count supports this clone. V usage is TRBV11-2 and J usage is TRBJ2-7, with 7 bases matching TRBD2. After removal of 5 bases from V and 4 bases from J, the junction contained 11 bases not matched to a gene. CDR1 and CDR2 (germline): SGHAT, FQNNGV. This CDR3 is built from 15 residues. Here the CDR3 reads CASSPIKRDRYEQYF. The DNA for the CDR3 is TGTGCCAGCAGCCCAATTAAGCGGGATAGATACGAGCAGTACTTC.

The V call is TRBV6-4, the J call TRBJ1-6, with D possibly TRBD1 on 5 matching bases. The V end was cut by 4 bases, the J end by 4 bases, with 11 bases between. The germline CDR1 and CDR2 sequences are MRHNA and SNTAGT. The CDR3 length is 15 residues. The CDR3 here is CASSATEGYNSPLHF. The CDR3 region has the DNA TGTGCCAGCAGTGCGACGGAGGGGTATAATTCACCCCTCCACTTT.

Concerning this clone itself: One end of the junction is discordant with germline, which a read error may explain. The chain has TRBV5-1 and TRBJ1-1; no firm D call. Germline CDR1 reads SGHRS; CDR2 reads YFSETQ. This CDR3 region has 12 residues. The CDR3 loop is CASSLVNSEAFF. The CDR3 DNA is TGCGCCAGCAGCTTGGTGAACAGTGAAGCTTTCTTT.

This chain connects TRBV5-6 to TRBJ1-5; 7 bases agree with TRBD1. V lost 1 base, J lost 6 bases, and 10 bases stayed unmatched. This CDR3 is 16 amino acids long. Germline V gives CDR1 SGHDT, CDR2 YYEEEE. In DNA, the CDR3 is TGTGCCAGCAGCTTGAGAGGGGGCAGGGGATCTCAGCCCCAGCATTTT. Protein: CASSLRGGRGSQPQHF.

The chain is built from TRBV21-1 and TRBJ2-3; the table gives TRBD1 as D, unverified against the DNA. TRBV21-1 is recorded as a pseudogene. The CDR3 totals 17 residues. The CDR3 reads CASSKPSRDSSTDTQYF. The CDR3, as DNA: TGTGCCAGCAGCAAACCAAGCCGGGACAGCAGCACAGATACGCAGTATTTT.

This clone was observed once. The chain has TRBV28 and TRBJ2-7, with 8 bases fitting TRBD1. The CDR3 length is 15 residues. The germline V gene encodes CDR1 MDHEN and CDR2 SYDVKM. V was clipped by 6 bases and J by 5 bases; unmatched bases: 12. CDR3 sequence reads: CASSFRGQDQNEQYF. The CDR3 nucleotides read TGTGCCAGCAGCTTTCGGGGACAGGATCAAAACGAGCAGTACTTC.

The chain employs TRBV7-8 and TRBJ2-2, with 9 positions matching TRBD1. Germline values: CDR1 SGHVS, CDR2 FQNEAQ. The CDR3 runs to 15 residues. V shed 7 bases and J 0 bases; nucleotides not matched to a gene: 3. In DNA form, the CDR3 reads TGTGCCAGCACCGGGACAGGGACGAACACCGGGGAGCTGTTTTTT. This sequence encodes CASTGTGTNTGELFF. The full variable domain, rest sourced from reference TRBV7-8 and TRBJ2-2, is GAGVSQSPRYKVAKRGQDVALRCDPISGHVSLFWYQQALGQGPEFLTYFQNEAQLDKSGLPSDRFFAERPEGSVSTLKIQRTQQEDSAVYLCASTGTGTNTGELFFGEGSRLTVL.